This T cell receptor (beta chain) was sequenced in a study of OX40 agonist ivuxolimab in advanced cancers. General observations from the study: The authors also found low normalized T-cell clonal expansion in some nonresponders.

Note on this clone: Its target is unknown.

CDR1 is KGHSH, CDR2 LQKENI, per germline. V was cut by 6 bases and J by 3 bases, with 11 bases left in between. The CDR3 contains 13 residues. Clones were read by immunoSEQ multiplex PCR, and TCRdb kept only the in-frame ones, dropping some. The sample has about 74,000 clones, roughly 83% seen once. The receptor was derived from an adult with an advanced solid tumor such as melanoma, head and neck, liver or kidney cancer. The specimen was CD4+ or CD8+ T cells sorted from blood, collected in a trial of the OX40 agonist ivuxolimab. The chain couples TRBV18 to TRBJ1-1; D is unresolved. CDR3 DNA: TGTGCCAGCTCGTCCTCGGGGTACACTGAAGCTTTCTTT. Protein: CASSSSGYTEAFF.